Given below is one T cell receptor (beta chain) in context. Its cognate antigen is unknown. The authors' processing: After removing out-of-frame reads, approximately 2 million distinct TCRbeta sequences remained. The table came from immunoSEQ multiplex PCR; TCRdb's copy has only in-frame clones and leaves some out. V and J calls and clone size come straight from that table; D and trimming were deduced from the DNA. Of 40,000 to 50,000 clones listed, about 74% are singletons. The record originates from a study of memory CD4+ T cells and cytomegalovirus serostatus. General study points: A US-trained random forest predicted CMV serostatus with median AUC around 0.9.

The CDR3 extends over 14 amino acids. The germline CDR1 and CDR2 sequences are MDHEN and SYDVKM. The junction had 9 bases not matched to a gene; V was cut back by 8 bases and J by 10 bases. The sort gate was single viable CD3+CD4+CD8-CD45RO+ cells for memory CD4+ T cells. Positive selection with CD4 microbeads enriched total CD4+ T cells. Sequencing was carried out using memory CD4+ T cells from blood. The TCR sequence derives from an adult in good health and CMV-seropositive. The chain joins TRBV28 to TRBJ1-6, with 9 bases that match TRBD1. The CDR3 loop is CASGQGSLESPLHF. The DNA for the CDR3 is TGTGCCAGCGGACAGGGGTCATTAGAGTCACCCCTCCACTTT.